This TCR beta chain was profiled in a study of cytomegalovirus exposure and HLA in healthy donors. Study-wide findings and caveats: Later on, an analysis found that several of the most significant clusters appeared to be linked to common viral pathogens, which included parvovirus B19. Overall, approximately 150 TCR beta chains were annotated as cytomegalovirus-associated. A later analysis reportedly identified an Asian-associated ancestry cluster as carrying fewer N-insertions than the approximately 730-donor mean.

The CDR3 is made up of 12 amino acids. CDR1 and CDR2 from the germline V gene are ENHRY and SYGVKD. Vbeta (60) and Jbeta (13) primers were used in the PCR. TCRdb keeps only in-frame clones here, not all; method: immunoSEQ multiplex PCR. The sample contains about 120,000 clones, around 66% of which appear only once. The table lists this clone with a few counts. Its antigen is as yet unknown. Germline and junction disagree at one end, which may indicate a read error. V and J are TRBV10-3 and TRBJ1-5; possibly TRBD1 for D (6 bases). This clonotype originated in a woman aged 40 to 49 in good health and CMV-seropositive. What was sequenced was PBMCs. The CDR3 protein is CASSEPRGTSHF. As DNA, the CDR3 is TGTGCCAGCAGTGAACCCAGGGGTACATCGCATTTT.